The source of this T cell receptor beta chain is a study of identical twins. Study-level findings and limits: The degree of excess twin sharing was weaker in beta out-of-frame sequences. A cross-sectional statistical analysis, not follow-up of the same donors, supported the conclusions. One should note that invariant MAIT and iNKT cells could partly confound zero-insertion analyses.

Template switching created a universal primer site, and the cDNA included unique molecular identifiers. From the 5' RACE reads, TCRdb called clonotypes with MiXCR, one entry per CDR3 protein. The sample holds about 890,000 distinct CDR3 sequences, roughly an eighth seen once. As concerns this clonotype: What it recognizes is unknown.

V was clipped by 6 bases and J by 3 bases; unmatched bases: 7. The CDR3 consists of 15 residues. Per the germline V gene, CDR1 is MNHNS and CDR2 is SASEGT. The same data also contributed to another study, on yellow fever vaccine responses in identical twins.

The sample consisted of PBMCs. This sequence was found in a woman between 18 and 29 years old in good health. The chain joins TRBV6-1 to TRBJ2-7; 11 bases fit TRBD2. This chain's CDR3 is CASRTGLAEFYEQYF. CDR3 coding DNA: TGTGCCAGCAGGACGGGACTAGCGGAGTTCTACGAGCAGTACTTC.